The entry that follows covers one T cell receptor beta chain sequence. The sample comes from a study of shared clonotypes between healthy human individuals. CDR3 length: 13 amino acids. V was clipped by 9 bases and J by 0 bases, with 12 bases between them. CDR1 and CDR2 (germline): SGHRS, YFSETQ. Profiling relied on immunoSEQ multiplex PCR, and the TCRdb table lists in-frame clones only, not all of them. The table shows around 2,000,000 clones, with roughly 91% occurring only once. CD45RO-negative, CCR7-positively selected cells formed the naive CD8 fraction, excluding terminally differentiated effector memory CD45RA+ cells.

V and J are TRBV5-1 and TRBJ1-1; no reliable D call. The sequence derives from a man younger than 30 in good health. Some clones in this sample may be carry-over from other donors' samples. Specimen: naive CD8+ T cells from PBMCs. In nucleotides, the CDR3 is TGCGCCATCCAGACGTCGGTGAACACTGAAGCTTTCTTT. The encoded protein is CAIQTSVNTEAFF. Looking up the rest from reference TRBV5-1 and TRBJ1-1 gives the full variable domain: KAGVTQTPRYLIKTRGQQVTLSCSPISGHRSVSWYQQTPGQGLQFLFEYFSETQRNKGNFPGRFSGRQFSNSRSEMNVSTLELGDSALYLCAIQTSVNTEAFFGQGTRLTVV.